Sequencing of this TCR beta chain was carried out in a study of blood T cells in healthy people across ages. Findings and caveats of the study: Changes in expanded clonotypes were possibly confounded, as the CMV status of donors was unknown. Unsorted PBMC material precluded a definitive naive versus antigen-experienced comparison.

It was with a sample-barcoded 5' primer and a J-beta primer mix that a second PCR of about 6 to 12 cycles was run. Using its own MiXCR run on the 5' RACE reads, TCRdb lists one record per CDR3 protein. This sample yields about 620,000 distinct CDR3 sequences, of which around 20% are seen a single time; roughly 3.7% belongs to the top ten. The CDR3 sequence is 15 residues long. Trimming pared 1 base from V and 4 bases from J, leaving 13 bases between. Germline CDR1 is SEHNR and CDR2 is FQNEAQ (reference sequence). This clonotype was counted between two and nine times. The antigen is unknown. This rearrangement joins TRBV7-9 to TRBJ1-2, with TRBD1 as a possible D gene (6 bases). The sequence came from a man between 65 and 85 years old in good health. The sequenced sample consisted of blood. CDR3 DNA: TGTGCCAGCAGCTTAGTGACAGGAACTTTCTATGGCTACACCTTC. Translated, it gives CASSLVTGTFYGYTF.